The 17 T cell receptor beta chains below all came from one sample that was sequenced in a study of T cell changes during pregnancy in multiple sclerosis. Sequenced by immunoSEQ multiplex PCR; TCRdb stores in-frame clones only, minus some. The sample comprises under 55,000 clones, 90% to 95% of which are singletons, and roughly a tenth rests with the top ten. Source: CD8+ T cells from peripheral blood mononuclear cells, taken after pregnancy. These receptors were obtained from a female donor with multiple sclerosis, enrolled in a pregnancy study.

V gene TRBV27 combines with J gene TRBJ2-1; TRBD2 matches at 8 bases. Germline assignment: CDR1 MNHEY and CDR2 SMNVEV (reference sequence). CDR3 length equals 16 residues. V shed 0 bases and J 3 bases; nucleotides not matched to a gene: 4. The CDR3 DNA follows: TGTGCCAGCAGTTTATCGGCCAGCGGGGGCTACAATGAGCAGTTCTTC. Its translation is CASSLSASGGYNEQFF.

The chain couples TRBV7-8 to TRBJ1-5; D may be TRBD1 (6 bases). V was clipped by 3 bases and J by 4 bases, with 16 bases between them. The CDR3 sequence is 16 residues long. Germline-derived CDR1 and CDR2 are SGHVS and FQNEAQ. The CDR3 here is CASSLVPGASNQPQHF. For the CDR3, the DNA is TGTGCCAGCAGCTTGGTTCCAGGGGCGTCTAATCAGCCCCAGCATTTT.

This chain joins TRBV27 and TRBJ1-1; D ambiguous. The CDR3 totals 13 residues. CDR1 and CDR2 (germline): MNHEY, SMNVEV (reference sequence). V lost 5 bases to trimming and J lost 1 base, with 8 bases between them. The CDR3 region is CASSLGRNTEAFF. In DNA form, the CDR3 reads TGTGCCAGCAGTCTAGGGAGGAACACTGAAGCTTTCTTT.

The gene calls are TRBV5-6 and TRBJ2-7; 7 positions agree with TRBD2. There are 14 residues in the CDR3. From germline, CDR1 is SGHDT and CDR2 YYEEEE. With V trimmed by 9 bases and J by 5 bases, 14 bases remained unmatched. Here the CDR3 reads CATSRGVVGNEQYF. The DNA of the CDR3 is TGTGCCACCTCCCGGGGGGTCGTGGGTAACGAGCAGTACTTC.

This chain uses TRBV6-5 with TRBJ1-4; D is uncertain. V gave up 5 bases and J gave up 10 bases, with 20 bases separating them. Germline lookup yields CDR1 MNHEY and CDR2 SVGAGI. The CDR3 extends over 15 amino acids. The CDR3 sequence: CASSHLQQIEGKLFF. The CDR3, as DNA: TGTGCCAGCAGTCACCTCCAGCAAATAGAGGGAAAACTGTTTTTT.

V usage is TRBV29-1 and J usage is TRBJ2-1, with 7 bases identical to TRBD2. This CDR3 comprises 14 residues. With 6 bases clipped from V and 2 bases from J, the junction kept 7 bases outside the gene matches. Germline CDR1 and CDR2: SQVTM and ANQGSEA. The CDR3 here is CSVGGVVTYNEQFF. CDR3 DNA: TGCAGCGTGGGGGGGGTAGTTACCTACAATGAGCAGTTCTTC.

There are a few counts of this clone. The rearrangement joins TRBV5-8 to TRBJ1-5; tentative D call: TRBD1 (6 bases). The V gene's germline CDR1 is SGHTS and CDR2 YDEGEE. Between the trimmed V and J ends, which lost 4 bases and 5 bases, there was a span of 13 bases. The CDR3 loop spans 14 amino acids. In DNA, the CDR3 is TGTGCCAGCAGCCTCTGGACAGCCGATCAGCCCCAGCATTTT. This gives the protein CASSLWTADQPQHF.

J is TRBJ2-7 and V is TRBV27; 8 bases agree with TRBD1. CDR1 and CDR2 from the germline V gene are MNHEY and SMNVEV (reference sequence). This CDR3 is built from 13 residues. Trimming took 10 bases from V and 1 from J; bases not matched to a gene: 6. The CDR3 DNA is TGTGCCACCGGGACAGGAACTTCCTACGAGCAGTACTTC. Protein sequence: CATGTGTSYEQYF.

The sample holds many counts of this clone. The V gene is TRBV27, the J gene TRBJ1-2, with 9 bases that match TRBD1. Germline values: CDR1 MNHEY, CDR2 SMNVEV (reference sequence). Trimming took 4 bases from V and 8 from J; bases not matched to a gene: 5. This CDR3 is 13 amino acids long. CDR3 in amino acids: CASSWDRALGYTF. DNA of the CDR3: TGTGCCAGCAGTTGGGACAGGGCTTTAGGCTACACCTTC.

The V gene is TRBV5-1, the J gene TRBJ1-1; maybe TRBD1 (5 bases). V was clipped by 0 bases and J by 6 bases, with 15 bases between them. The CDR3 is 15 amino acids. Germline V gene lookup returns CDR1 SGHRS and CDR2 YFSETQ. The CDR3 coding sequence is TGCGCCAGCAGCTTGGTCGTCCAGGGTGTTTCTGAAGCTTTCTTT. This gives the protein CASSLVVQGVSEAFF.

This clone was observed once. The CDR3 DNA reads as TGTGCCAGCAGCCCCGGGGGTGGAGGGGTCGCCTTCACAGATACGCAGTATTTT. It specifies CASSPGGGGVAFTDTQYF. This rearrangement joins TRBV7-6 to TRBJ2-3; a possible D gene is TRBD2 (6 bases). Germline V gene lookup returns CDR1 SGHVS and CDR2 FNYEAQ. Deletions cut 5 bases from V and 2 bases from J, with 23 bases between. The length of the CDR3 is 18 residues.

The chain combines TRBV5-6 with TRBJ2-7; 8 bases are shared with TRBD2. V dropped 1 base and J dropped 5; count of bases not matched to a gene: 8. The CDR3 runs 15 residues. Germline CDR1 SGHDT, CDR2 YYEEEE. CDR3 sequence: CASSLPGGELDEQYF. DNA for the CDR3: TGTGCCAGCAGCTTGCCCGGGGGGGAGTTGGACGAGCAGTACTTC.

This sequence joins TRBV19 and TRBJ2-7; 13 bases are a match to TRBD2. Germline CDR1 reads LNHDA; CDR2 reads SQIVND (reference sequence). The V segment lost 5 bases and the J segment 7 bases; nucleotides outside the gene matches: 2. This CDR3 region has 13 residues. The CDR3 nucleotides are TGTGCCAGTAGTGGACTAGCGGGGGAAGAGCAGTACTTC. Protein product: CASSGLAGEEQYF.

The CDR3, as DNA: TGTGCCAGCAGTGAAGTCCCGGGACAGGGTAATTCACCCCTCCACTTT. It codes for CASSEVPGQGNSPLHF. This chain links TRBV6-1 with TRBJ1-6, with 9 bases matching TRBD1. Germline trimming cut 1 base from V and 6 bases from J; bases unmatched to any gene: 4. Per the germline V gene, CDR1 is MNHNS and CDR2 is SASEGT. CDR3 size: 16 residues.

DNA of the CDR3: TGTGCCAGCAGCCCAACATCGGGGAAGCTTTACGAGCAGTACTTC. Encoded protein: CASSPTSGKLYEQYF. The V gene is TRBV9, the J gene TRBJ2-7; TRBD2 is a possible D gene (5 bases). Germline values: CDR1 SGDLS, CDR2 YYNGEE. Trimming took 4 bases from V and 4 from J, leaving 18 bases between them. The CDR3 runs to 15 residues. The full variable domain, rest sourced from reference TRBV9 and TRBJ2-7, is DSGVTQTPKHLITATGQRVTLRCSPRSGDLSVYWYQQSLDQGLQFLIQYYNGEERAKGNILERFSAQQFPDLHSELNLSSLELGDSALYFCASSPTSGKLYEQYFGPGTRLTVT.

CDR3 DNA sequence: TGTGCCAGCAGCTTTGGGACAGTACAAGCTTTCTTT. It encodes CASSFGTVQAFF. V is TRBV5-6 and J is TRBJ1-1; TRBD1 aligns across 7 bases. V gave up 2 bases and J gave up 9 bases; unmatched junction bases: 4. The CDR3 covers 12 residues. Looked up from germline, CDR1 is SGHDT and CDR2 is YYEEEE.

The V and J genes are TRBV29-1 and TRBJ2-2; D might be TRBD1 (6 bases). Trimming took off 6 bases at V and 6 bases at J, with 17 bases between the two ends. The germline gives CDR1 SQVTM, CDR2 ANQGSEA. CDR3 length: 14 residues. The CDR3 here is CSVLLGGTSGELFF. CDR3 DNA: TGCAGCGTCTTACTAGGGGGAACGTCCGGGGAGCTGTTTTTT.